These 19 T cell receptor beta chains share one sample of origin, sequenced in a study of cytomegalovirus exposure and HLA in healthy donors. 60 Vbeta and 13 Jbeta primers were used in PCR. Using immunoSEQ multiplex PCR, the repertoire was profiled, and TCRdb retains in-frame clones only, with some absent. Of 150,000 to 200,000 clones in the sample, 60% to 85% were seen once. The sequenced material came from PBMCs. The receptors were sampled from a woman younger than 45 in good health and CMV-seronegative.

The chain combines TRBV5-6 with TRBJ1-2; D gene uncertain. From germline, CDR1 is SGHDT and CDR2 YYEEEE. With 1 base removed from V and 3 bases from J, the gap between germline ends came to 4 bases. This CDR3 spans 12 amino acids. CDR3 sequence (DNA): TGTGCCAGCAGCTTGCGTGACTATGGCTACACCTTC. Amino acid sequence: CASSLRDYGYTF.

The chain is built from TRBV2 and TRBJ2-7, with TRBD1 as a possible D gene (5 bases). The CDR3 contains 11 residues. From germline, CDR1 is SNHLY and CDR2 FYNNEI. V was cut by 5 bases and J by 6 bases, with 8 bases left in between. CDR3 sequence reads: CASSTGIEQYF. CDR3 sequence (DNA): TGTGCCAGCAGTACAGGAATCGAGCAGTACTTC. The full variable domain, rest sourced from reference TRBV2 and TRBJ2-7, is EPEVTQTPSHQVTQMGQEVILRCVPISNHLYFYWYRQILGQKVEFLVSFYNNEISEKSEIFDDQFSVERPDGSNFTLKIRSTKLEDSAMYFCASSTGIEQYFGPGTRLTVT.

J is TRBJ2-5 and V is TRBV5-1, with 7 bases fitting TRBD1. V shed 0 bases and J 3 bases; nucleotides not matched to a gene: 2. Germline V gene data show CDR1 as SGHRS and CDR2 as YFSETQ. The CDR3 sequence is 14 residues long. The CDR3 spells CASSLGQGEETQYF. The CDR3 region has the DNA TGCGCCAGCAGCTTGGGACAGGGAGAAGAGACCCAGTACTTC.

This clone was seen only once. The chain links TRBV6-6 to TRBJ2-7; D is unclear. V was shortened by 6 bases and J by 3 bases, with 15 bases between the two germline ends. Germline assignment: CDR1 MNHNY and CDR2 SVGAGI (reference sequence). This CDR3 contains 14 residues. The CDR3, as DNA: TGTGCCAGCAGCTCCCTCTCTGCCGGCTACGAGCAGTACTTC. This translates into CASSSLSAGYEQYF.

CDR3 region: CATSRDHRGWGNQPQHF. The DNA for the CDR3 is TGTGCCACCAGCAGAGATCACCGAGGTTGGGGCAATCAGCCCCAGCATTTT. The V call is TRBV15, the J call TRBJ1-5; D unclear. This CDR3 is 17 amino acids long. Trimming removed 0 bases at V and 2 bases at J, with 14 bases between. Germline V gene lookup returns CDR1 LNHNV and CDR2 YYDKDF (reference sequence).

The chain recombines TRBV6-5 with TRBJ1-1, with D unclear. In germline, CDR1 is MNHEY, CDR2 SVGAGI. Between the trimmed V and J ends, which lost 3 bases and 1 base, there was a span of 6 bases. The CDR3 runs to 13 residues. CDR3 region: CASSYIPNTEAFF. The CDR3 nucleotides are TGTGCCAGCAGTTATATTCCGAACACTGAAGCTTTCTTT.

The chain carries TRBV5-4 and TRBJ2-2, with a possible D match to TRBD2 (5 bases). Per germline, CDR1 SGHNT and CDR2 YYREEE (reference sequence). V gave up 4 bases and J gave up 8 bases, with 12 bases separating them. The CDR3 runs to 13 residues. CDR3 region: CASSPRRVGELFF. CDR3 sequence (DNA): TGTGCCAGCAGCCCCAGGCGGGTTGGGGAGCTGTTTTTT.

V usage is TRBV5-6 and J usage is TRBJ1-1, with no clear D. The V gene's germline CDR1 is SGHDT and CDR2 YYEEEE. The CDR3 totals 12 residues. V gave up 3 bases and J gave up 5 bases, with 8 bases separating them. The CDR3 coding sequence is TGTGCCAGCAGCTCCGGGTTGACTGAAGCTTTCTTT. Amino acid sequence: CASSSGLTEAFF.

As DNA, the CDR3 is TGTGCCAGCCGCGACCACAGGGGGGCCCAAGGGGAGCAGTACTTC. Translating it yields CASRDHRGAQGEQYF. The J gene is TRBJ2-7, the V gene TRBV2; 8 nucleotides align to TRBD1. The CDR3 runs to 15 residues. CDR1 is SNHLY, CDR2 FYNNEI, per germline. The J segment lost 7 bases and the V segment lost 8 bases, leaving 16 bases of the junction unmatched.

The rearrangement links TRBV9 to TRBJ2-2; TRBD2 matches 7 bases. Germline values: CDR1 SGDLS, CDR2 YYNGEE. V gave up 3 bases and J gave up 6 bases; unmatched junction bases: 2. This CDR3 is built from 13 residues. DNA for the CDR3: TGTGCCAGCAGCGCCGGGGGGTCCGGGGAGCTGTTTTTT. Its translation: CASSAGGSGELFF.

In its sample, this clone was seen once. This chain links TRBV30 with TRBJ1-1; 11 bases are a match to TRBD1. V shed 0 bases and J 10 bases; nucleotides not matched to a gene: 4. CDR1 is GTSNPN, CDR2 SVGIG, per germline (reference sequence). The CDR3 has 13 amino acids. For the CDR3, the DNA is TGTGCCTGGAGTGTAGGACAGGGGGCCTCAGCTTTCTTT. Amino acids: CAWSVGQGASAFF.

J is TRBJ2-4 and V is TRBV6-5; TRBD1 aligns across 8 bases. The CDR3 runs 13 residues. Germline CDR1 reads MNHEY; CDR2 reads SVGAGI. V lost 8 bases and J lost 7; bases outside the gene matches: 7. Here the CDR3 reads CASGSGQGNIQYF. Written as DNA, the CDR3 is TGTGCCAGCGGTTCAGGACAGGGTAACATTCAGTACTTC.

This rearrangement joins TRBV6-4 to TRBJ2-1; possibly TRBD2 for D (5 bases). Germline CDR1 reads MRHNA; CDR2 reads SNTAGT. The CDR3 contains 14 residues. Trimming cost V 6 bases and J 2 bases, with 11 bases left between them. The DNA of the CDR3 is TGTGCCAGCAGCGCCGGGGAGACCTACAATGAGCAGTTCTTC. It encodes CASSAGETYNEQFF.

The DNA for the CDR3 is TGCGCCAGCAGCTCCCGACAGGGAGATGAAAAACTGTTTTTT. Translating gives CASSSRQGDEKLFF. The chain links TRBV5-1 to TRBJ1-4; 7 positions agree with TRBD1. This CDR3 comprises 14 residues. With V trimmed by 3 bases and J by 6 bases, 5 bases remained unmatched. Germline V gene sequence: CDR1 SGHRS, CDR2 YFSETQ.

The V and J genes are TRBV7-9 and TRBJ2-2; 9 bases agree with TRBD1. The CDR3 totals 15 residues. Germline values: CDR1 SEHNR, CDR2 FQNEAQ (reference sequence). Trimming took 1 base from V and 7 from J; bases not matched to a gene: 4. The CDR3 bases are TGTGCCAGCAGCTTAGGGGACAGGGATGGCGGGGAGCTGTTTTTT. This codes for CASSLGDRDGGELFF.

V and J are TRBV2 and TRBJ1-2; perhaps TRBD1 as D (5 bases). The CDR3 spans 17 residues. The germline gives CDR1 SNHLY, CDR2 FYNNEI. Trimming removed 1 base from V and 4 bases from J, with 19 bases in between. This chain's CDR3 is CASSEDPRGRRAYGYTF. Here the CDR3 DNA reads TGTGCCAGCAGTGAAGACCCCCGGGGCAGGAGGGCCTATGGCTACACCTTC. Looking up the rest from reference TRBV2 and TRBJ1-2 gives the full variable domain: EPEVTQTPSHQVTQMGQEVILRCVPISNHLYFYWYRQILGQKVEFLVSFYNNEISEKSEIFDDQFSVERPDGSNFTLKIRSTKLEDSAMYFCASSEDPRGRRAYGYTFGSGTRLTVV.

V usage is TRBV30 and J usage is TRBJ2-4; possibly TRBD2 for D (5 bases). Germline-derived CDR1 and CDR2 are GTSNPN and SVGIG (reference sequence). The CDR3 totals 14 residues. Trimming removed 0 bases from V and 7 bases from J, with 13 bases in between. CDR3: CAWSVGVGVNIQYF. The CDR3 nucleotides read TGTGCCTGGAGTGTTGGCGTGGGAGTGAACATTCAGTACTTC.

This clone was seen only a few times. The gene calls are TRBV6-5 and TRBJ1-6; D not certain. This CDR3 is built from 14 residues. Per germline, CDR1 MNHEY and CDR2 SVGAGI. The V end was cut by 2 bases, the J end by 10 bases, with 12 bases between. The CDR3, as DNA: TGTGCCAGCAGTTACACATGGCCTCACTCACCCCTCCACTTT. Its translation is CASSYTWPHSPLHF.

The V gene is TRBV29-1, the J gene TRBJ2-1; D unclear. Trimming left V 2 bases short and J 4 bases short, with 6 bases between. This CDR3 region has 12 residues. Germline V gene data show CDR1 as SQVTM and CDR2 as ANQGSEA. The CDR3 region has the DNA TGCAGCGTTGAACAGCGTTACAATGAGCAGTTCTTC. Its protein is CSVEQRYNEQFF.